This TCR beta chain was captured by sequencing in a study of blood T cell repertoires in COVID-19. As originally analysed: Quantification of nucleated cells was approximated via reference gene primer amplification. Using immunoSEQ multiplex PCR, the repertoire was profiled, and TCRdb retains in-frame clones only, with some absent. The V and J calls and clone size were taken over from that table, and D and trimming were inferred from the DNA. This sample yields about 150,000 clones, of which approximately 73% are seen a single time; around 4% belongs to the top ten. V was pared by 5 bases and J by 0 bases, with 12 bases between. Germline loops: CDR1 SGHNT, CDR2 YYREEE (reference sequence). The CDR3 runs 15 residues.

This clonotype originated in a man aged 55 to 69 with acute or convalescent COVID-19. The J gene is TRBJ2-4, the V gene TRBV5-4, with no clear D. The sequenced sample was peripheral blood. CDR3 nucleotide sequence: TGTGCCAGCAGTCCCGACATGCTAGCCAAAAACATTCAGTACTTC. It is translated as CASSPDMLAKNIQYF.